Shown below are 7 T cell receptor beta chains from a single sample sequenced in a study of CD8+ T cells in alopecia areata. Extraction and reverse transcription of RNA yielded cDNA as the sequencing template. This table comes from immunoSEQ multiplex PCR, and its TCRdb copy is limited to in-frame clones, with some not included. The sample has 150,000 or so clones; about 89% are singletons. Specimen: CD8+ T cells sorted from blood, collected at week 0. All receptors come from a human donor with alopecia areata.

V gene TRBV11-2 combines with J gene TRBJ2-7; 8 bases fit TRBD1. The junction had 6 bases not matched to a gene; V was cut back by 5 bases and J by 0 bases. Germline CDR1 reads SGHAT; CDR2 reads FQNNGV. The CDR3 consists of 15 residues. The CDR3 region has the DNA TGTGCCAGCAGCCCTGGGACAGGAAGCTCCTACGAGCAGTACTTC. Its protein is CASSPGTGSSYEQYF.

This chain uses TRBV6-1 with TRBJ2-1; 10 bases agree with TRBD2. Germline V gene lookup returns CDR1 MNHNS and CDR2 SASEGT. The CDR3 is 15 residues long. Trimming at V came to 0 bases and at J to 6 bases, leaving 2 bases not matched to a gene. The CDR3 DNA reads TGTGCCAGCAGTGAAGCGTTAGCGGGAGGCAATGAGCAGTTCTTC. Translated: CASSEALAGGNEQFF.

The V and J genes are TRBV7-9 and TRBJ1-1; the D gene is possibly TRBD1 (5 bases). V lost 5 bases and J lost 6, with 10 bases in between. In germline, CDR1 is SEHNR, CDR2 FQNEAQ (reference sequence). This CDR3 has 12 amino acids. CDR3 sequence reads: CASSPTGAEAFF. As DNA, the CDR3 is TGTGCCAGCAGCCCTACGGGGGCTGAAGCTTTCTTT.

This clone was counted between two and nine times. This chain links TRBV27 with TRBJ2-3; D may be TRBD1 or TRBD2 (5 bases each). From germline, CDR1 is MNHEY and CDR2 SMNVEV (reference sequence). V gave up 3 bases and J gave up 1 base, with 5 bases separating them. The CDR3 contains 13 residues. This chain's CDR3 is CASSLGGTDTQYF. The CDR3, as DNA: TGTGCCAGCAGTTTGGGGGGCACAGATACGCAGTATTTT.

This clone has just one count. The chain uses TRBV6-5 and TRBJ2-3; D may match TRBD1 or TRBD2 (6 bases each). Germline CDR1 MNHEY, CDR2 SVGAGI. There are 13 residues in the CDR3. With 3 bases removed from V and 5 bases from J, the gap between germline ends came to 9 bases. The CDR3 DNA sequence: TGTGCCAGCAGTTATGGGGGGCTAGATACGCAGTATTTT. It codes for CASSYGGLDTQYF.

The chain recombines TRBV5-1 with TRBJ2-7, with D possibly being TRBD2 (5 bases). The germline V gene encodes CDR1 SGHRS and CDR2 YFSETQ. The V gene lost 6 bases and the J gene lost 0 bases, with 16 bases spanning the gap. The CDR3 has 15 amino acids. In DNA, the CDR3 is TGCGCCAGCAACCCACTGGGAGCGAGCTCCTACGAGCAGTACTTC. Amino acid sequence: CASNPLGASSYEQYF.

V and J are TRBV4-1 and TRBJ2-2; TRBD1 aligns across 10 bases. Germline V lookup: CDR1 MGHRA, CDR2 YSYEKL. Trimming removed 3 bases from V and 6 bases from J; junction bases left unmatched: 10. The CDR3 consists of 17 residues. CDR3 in amino acids: CASSHPRDRGTAGELFF. CDR3 in DNA: TGCGCCAGCAGCCACCCCCGGGACAGGGGTACAGCCGGGGAGCTGTTTTTT.